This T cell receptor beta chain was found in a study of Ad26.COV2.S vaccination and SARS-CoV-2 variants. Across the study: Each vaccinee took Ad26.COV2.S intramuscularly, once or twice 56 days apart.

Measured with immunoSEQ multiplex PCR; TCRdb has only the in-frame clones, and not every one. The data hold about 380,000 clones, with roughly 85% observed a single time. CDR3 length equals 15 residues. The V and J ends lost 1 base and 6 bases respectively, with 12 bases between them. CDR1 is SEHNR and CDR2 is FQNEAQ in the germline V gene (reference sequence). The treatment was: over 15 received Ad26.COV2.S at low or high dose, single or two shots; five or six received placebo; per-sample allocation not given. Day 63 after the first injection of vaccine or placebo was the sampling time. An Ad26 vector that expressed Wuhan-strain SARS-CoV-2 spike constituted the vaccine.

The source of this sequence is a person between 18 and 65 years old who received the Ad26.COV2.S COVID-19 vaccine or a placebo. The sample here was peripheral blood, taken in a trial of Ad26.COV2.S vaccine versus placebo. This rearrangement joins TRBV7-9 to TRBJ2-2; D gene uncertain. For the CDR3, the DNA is TGTGCCAGCAGCTTAGTGGGAAGCAGTGCCGGGGAGCTGTTTTTT. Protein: CASSLVGSSAGELFF.